This T cell receptor (beta chain) was documented in a study of regulatory T cells in long-lasting Graves disease. The study's findings and limits: Persistent disease favored TRBV28, TRBJ1-2 and TRBJ2-5. Comparison showed that persistent patients shared more public clonotypes (over 2,500) than new patients (966).

Regarding time point: newly diagnosed GD, antithyroid drugs for less than 3 months. PBMC-extracted RNA yielded the TCR library. A peripheral blood sample, roughly 8.8 milliliters in volume, was drawn into EDTA tubes. As concerns this clonotype: What it binds is not known.

This CDR3 contains 15 residues. V dropped 0 bases and J dropped 3 bases, with 11 bases sitting between them. Germline V lookup: CDR1 MDHEN, CDR2 SYDVKM. Arm-PCR with iRepertoire HTBI primers amplified the CDR3 regions for these TCR beta libraries. From the multiplex PCR reads, TCRdb called clonotypes with MiXCR, one entry per CDR3 protein. Of roughly 500,000 distinct CDR3 sequences listed, more than 10% are singletons. In addition, the sample was reused for a study of T cells in Graves' hyperthyroidism and ophthalmopathy. As that report states: Using the HTBI primer set, a first-round RT-PCR was run on the TCR CDR3.

This sequence was found in a woman aged 25 to 39 with Graves disease. The source material was peripheral blood mononuclear cells (PBMCs), sampled at new diagnosis, from a patient treated with antithyroid drugs. This chain links TRBV28 with TRBJ1-1, with a tentative D call TRBD1 (5 bases). CDR3 in DNA: TGTGCCAGCAGTTTATGGTGGGGGGGTGACACTGAAGCTTTCTTT. Translating gives CASSLWWGGDTEAFF.